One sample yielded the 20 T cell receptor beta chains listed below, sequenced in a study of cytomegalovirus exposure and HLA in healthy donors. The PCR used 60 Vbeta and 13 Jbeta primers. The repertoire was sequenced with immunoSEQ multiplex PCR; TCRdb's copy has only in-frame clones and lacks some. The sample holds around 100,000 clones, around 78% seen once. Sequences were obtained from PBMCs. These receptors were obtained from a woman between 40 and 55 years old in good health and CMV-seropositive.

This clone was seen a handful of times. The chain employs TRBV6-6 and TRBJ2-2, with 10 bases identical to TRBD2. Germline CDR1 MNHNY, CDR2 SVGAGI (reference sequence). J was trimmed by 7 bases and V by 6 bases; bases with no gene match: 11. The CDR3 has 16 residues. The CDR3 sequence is CASSPTGSSGSGELFF. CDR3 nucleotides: TGTGCCAGCAGCCCCACCGGGTCTAGCGGGAGCGGGGAGCTGTTTTTT.

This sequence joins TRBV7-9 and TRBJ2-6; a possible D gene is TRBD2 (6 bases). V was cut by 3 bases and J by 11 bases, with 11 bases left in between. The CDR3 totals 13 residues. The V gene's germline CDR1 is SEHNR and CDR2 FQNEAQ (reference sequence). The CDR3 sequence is CASSLDYKDVLTF. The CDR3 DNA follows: TGTGCCAGCAGCTTGGACTATAAGGACGTCCTGACTTTC.

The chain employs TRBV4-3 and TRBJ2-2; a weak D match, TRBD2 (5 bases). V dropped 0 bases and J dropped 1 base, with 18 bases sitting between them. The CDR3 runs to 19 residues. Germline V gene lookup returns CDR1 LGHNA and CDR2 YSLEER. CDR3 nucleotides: TGCGCCAGCAGCCAAGAGCAACTAGTACTCTGGGGGAACACCGGGGAGCTGTTTTTT. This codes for CASSQEQLVLWGNTGELFF.

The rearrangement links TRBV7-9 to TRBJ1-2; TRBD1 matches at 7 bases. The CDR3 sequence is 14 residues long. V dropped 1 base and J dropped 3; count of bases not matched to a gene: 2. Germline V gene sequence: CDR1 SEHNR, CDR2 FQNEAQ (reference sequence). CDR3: CASSLVGQDYGYTF. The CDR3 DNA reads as TGTGCCAGCAGCTTAGTTGGACAGGACTATGGCTACACCTTC.

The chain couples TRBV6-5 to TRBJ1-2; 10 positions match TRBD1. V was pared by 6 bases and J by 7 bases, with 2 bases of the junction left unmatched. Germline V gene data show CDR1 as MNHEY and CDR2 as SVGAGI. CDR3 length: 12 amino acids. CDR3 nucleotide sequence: TGTGCCAGCAGCCGGACAGGGGGTGGCTACACCTTC. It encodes CASSRTGGGYTF.

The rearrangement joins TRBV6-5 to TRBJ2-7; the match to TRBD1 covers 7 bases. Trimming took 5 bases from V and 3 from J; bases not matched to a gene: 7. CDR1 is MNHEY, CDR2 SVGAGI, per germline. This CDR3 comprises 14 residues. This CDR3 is CASSGQRQGYEQYF. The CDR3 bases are TGTGCCAGCAGTGGACAGAGACAGGGCTACGAGCAGTACTTC.

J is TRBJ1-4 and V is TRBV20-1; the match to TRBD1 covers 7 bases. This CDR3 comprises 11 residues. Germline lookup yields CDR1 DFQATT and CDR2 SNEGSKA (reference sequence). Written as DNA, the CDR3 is TGCAGCCTGACAGGGAATGAAAAACTGTTTTTT. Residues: CSLTGNEKLFF.

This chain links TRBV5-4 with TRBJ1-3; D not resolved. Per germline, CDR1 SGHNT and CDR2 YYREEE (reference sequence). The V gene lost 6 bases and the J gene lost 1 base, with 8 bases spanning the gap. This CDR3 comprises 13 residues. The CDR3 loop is CASNDKSGNTIYF. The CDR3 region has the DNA TGTGCCAGCAACGACAAGTCTGGAAACACCATATATTTT.

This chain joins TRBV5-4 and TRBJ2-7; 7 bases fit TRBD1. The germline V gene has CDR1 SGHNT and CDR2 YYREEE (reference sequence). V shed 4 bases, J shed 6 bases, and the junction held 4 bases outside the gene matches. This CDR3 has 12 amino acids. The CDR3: CASSGTDVEQYF. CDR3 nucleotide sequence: TGTGCCAGCAGCGGGACAGATGTCGAGCAGTACTTC.

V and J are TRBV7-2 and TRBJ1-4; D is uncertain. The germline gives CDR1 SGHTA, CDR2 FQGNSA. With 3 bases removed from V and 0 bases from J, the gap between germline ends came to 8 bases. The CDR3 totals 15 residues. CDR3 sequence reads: CASSLRRTTNEKLFF. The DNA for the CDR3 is TGTGCCAGCAGCTTGCGCAGGACAACTAATGAAAAACTGTTTTTT.

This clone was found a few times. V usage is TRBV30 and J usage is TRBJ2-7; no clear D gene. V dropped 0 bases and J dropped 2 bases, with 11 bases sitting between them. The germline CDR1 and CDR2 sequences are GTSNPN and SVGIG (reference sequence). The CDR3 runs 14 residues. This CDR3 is CAWSVTRLAYEQYF. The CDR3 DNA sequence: TGTGCCTGGAGTGTAACCAGACTTGCCTACGAGCAGTACTTC.

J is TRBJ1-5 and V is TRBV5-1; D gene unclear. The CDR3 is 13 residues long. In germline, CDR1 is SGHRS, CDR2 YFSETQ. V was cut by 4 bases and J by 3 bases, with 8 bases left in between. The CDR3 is CASSTQPNQPQHF. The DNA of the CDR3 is TGCGCCAGCAGCACACAGCCCAATCAGCCCCAGCATTTT.

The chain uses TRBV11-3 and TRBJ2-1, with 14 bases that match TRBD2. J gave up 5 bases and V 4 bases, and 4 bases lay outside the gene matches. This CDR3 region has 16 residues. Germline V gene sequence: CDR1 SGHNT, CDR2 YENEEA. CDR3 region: CASSSGTSGSNNEQFF. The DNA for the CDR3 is TGTGCCAGCAGCTCAGGGACTAGCGGGAGTAACAATGAGCAGTTCTTC.

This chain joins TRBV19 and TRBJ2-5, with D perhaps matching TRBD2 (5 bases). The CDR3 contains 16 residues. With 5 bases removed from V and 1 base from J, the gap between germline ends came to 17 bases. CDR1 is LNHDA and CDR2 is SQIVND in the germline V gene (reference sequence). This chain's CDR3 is CASSVQTDLTQETQYF. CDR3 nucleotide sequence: TGTGCCAGTAGTGTTCAGACGGACTTAACCCAAGAGACCCAGTACTTC.

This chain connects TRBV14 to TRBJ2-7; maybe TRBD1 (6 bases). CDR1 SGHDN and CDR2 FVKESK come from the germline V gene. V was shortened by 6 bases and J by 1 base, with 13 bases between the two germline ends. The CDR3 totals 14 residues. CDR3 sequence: CASRPKGESYEQYF. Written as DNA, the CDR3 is TGTGCCAGCAGACCTAAGGGGGAGTCCTACGAGCAGTACTTC.

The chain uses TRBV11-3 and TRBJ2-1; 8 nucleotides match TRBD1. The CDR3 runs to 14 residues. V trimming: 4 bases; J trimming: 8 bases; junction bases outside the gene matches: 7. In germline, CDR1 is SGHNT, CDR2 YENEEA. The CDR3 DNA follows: TGTGCCAGCAGCTCCGGACAGGGAAGTCATGAGCAGTTCTTC. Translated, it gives CASSSGQGSHEQFF.

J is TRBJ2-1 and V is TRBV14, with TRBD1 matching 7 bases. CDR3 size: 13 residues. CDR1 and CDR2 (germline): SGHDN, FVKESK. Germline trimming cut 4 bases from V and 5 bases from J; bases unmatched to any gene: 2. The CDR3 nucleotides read TGTGCCAGCAGCCCCGACAGGGACAATGAGCAGTTCTTC. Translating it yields CASSPDRDNEQFF.

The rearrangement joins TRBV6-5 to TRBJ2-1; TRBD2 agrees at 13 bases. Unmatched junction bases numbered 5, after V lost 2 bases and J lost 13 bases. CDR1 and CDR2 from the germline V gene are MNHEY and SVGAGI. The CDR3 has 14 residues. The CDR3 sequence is CASSYGGTSGDQFF. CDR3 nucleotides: TGTGCCAGCAGTTACGGGGGGACTAGCGGGGACCAGTTCTTC.

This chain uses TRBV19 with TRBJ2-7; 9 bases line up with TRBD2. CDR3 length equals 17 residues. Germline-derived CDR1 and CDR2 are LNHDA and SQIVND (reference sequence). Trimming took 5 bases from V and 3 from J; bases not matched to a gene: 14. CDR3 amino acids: CASSFVSSGESLYEQYF. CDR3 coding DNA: TGTGCCAGTAGTTTTGTCTCTAGCGGGGAGTCTCTCTACGAGCAGTACTTC.

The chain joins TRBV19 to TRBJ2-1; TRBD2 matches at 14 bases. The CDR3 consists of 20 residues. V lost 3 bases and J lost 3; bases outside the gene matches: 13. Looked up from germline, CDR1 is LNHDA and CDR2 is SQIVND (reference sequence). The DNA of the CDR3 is TGTGCCAGTAGTATCGTATCCGGACTAGCGGGAGGCAATCACTACAATGAGCAGTTCTTC. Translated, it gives CASSIVSGLAGGNHYNEQFF. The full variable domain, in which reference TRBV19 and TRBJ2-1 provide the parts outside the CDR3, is DGGITQSPKYLFRKEGQNVTLSCEQNLNHDAMYWYRQDPGQGLRLIYYSQIVNDFQKGDIAEGYSVSREKKESFPLTVTSAQKNPTAFYLCASSIVSGLAGGNHYNEQFFGPGTRLTVL.